The 21 T cell receptor beta chains below were found in one sample sequenced in a study of T cell repertoires in cytomegalovirus infection. TCRdb fed the reads into MiXCR, producing one record per CDR3 protein. The sample holds approximately 280,000 distinct CDR3 sequences; approximately 22% are singletons and the top ten take roughly 19%. Their antigens remain unidentified. The sample consisted of cultured PBMCs, taken from culture after CMV antigen stimulation. The receptors shown here come from a human donor in good health (CMV status not recorded). Some clones in this sample may be carry-over from other donors' samples.

Only a few counts were recorded for this clonotype. The V gene is TRBV12-5, the J gene TRBJ2-5, with a tentative D call TRBD1 (6 bases). This CDR3 has 15 residues. The germline gives CDR1 LGHNT, CDR2 FRNRAP. Between the trimmed V and J ends, which lost 1 base and 4 bases, there was a span of 13 bases. Here the CDR3 reads CASGLDWSRGETQYF. The DNA for the CDR3 is TGTGCTAGTGGTTTGGACTGGTCCAGGGGAGAGACCCAGTACTTC.

The table lists this clonotype with a few counts. This chain connects TRBV6-2 or TRBV6-3 to TRBJ1-2; D gene ambiguous. Germline CDR1 and CDR2: MNHEY and SVGEGT. This CDR3 is 15 amino acids long. V was cut by 0 bases and J by 8 bases, with 16 bases left in between. The CDR3 DNA reads TGTGCCAGCAGTTACTCGGGAACAGCCTCAGTCGGCTACACCTTC. This gives the protein CASSYSGTASVGYTF.

The chain is built from TRBV19 and TRBJ2-5; D uncertain. This CDR3 is 13 amino acids long. Trimming stripped 2 bases from V and 5 bases from J, with 9 bases between. Per the germline V gene, CDR1 is LNHDA and CDR2 is SQIVND (reference sequence). CDR3 in DNA: TGTGCCAGTAGTATACCGGATGGGGAGACCCAGTACTTC. This encodes CASSIPDGETQYF.

The chain combines TRBV6-6 with TRBJ2-7; the match to TRBD2 covers 11 bases. CDR3 length: 19 amino acids. The ends lost 0 bases at V and 1 base at J; junction bases unmatched: 11. Germline-derived CDR1 and CDR2 are MNHNY and SVGAGI (reference sequence). CDR3: CASSYSISASGRHSYEQYF. CDR3 nucleotide sequence: TGTGCCAGCAGTTACTCGATTTCGGCTAGCGGGAGGCATTCCTACGAGCAGTACTTC.

This clonotype showed up just a few times. The gene calls are TRBV6-1 and TRBJ1-5; no definite D call. The germline V and J ends were trimmed by 1 base and 4 bases, with 5 bases remaining between them. Germline values: CDR1 MNHNS, CDR2 SASEGT. The CDR3 runs 13 residues. The CDR3 DNA follows: TGTGCCAGCAGTGAAGAATCTAATCAGCCCCAGCATTTT. This codes for CASSEESNQPQHF.

In its sample, this clonotype was seen a few times. This chain links TRBV6-2 or TRBV6-3 with TRBJ2-3; D ambiguous. The CDR3 is 12 amino acids. The germline V and J ends were trimmed by 3 bases and 3 bases, with 4 bases remaining between them. CDR1 is MNHEY and CDR2 is SVGEGT in the germline V gene. CDR3 in DNA: TGTGCCAGCAGTTATGATACAGATACGCAGTATTTT. It codes for CASSYDTDTQYF.

There are many counts of this clonotype. V usage is TRBV7-9 and J usage is TRBJ2-1; 11 bases line up with TRBD2. The trim removed 4 bases at V and 2 bases at J, leaving 7 bases unmatched. This CDR3 comprises 17 residues. The germline V gene has CDR1 SEHNR and CDR2 FQNEAQ (reference sequence). The CDR3 coding sequence is TGTGCCAGCAGCTACACTAGCGGGAGTGGGCCCTACAATGAGCAGTTCTTC. Its translation is CASSYTSGSGPYNEQFF. The entire variable domain, with the rest obtained from reference TRBV7-9 and TRBJ2-1, is as follows: DTGVSQNPRHKITKRGQNVTFRCDPISEHNRLYWYRQTLGQGPEFLTYFQNEAQLEKSRLLSDRFSAERPKGSFSTLEIQRTEQGDSAMYLCASSYTSGSGPYNEQFFGPGTRLTVL.

V gene TRBV12-3 or TRBV12-4 combines with J gene TRBJ2-1, with 7 bases matching TRBD1. The ends lost 4 bases at V and 8 bases at J; junction bases unmatched: 11. The CDR3 covers 15 residues. The CDR3 sequence is CASSSQGVGGYEQFF. For the CDR3, the DNA is TGTGCCAGCAGTTCCCAGGGGGTAGGGGGCTATGAGCAGTTCTTC.

This chain links TRBV20-1 with TRBJ2-5; 15 bases agree with TRBD2. Unmatched junction bases numbered 5, after V lost 7 bases and J lost 5 bases. The CDR3 covers 14 residues. Germline CDR1 reads DFQATT; CDR2 reads SNEGSKA (reference sequence). The CDR3 protein is CSVPGLAGGETQYF. The DNA of the CDR3 is TGCAGTGTTCCCGGACTAGCGGGAGGGGAGACCCAGTACTTC.

This chain links TRBV7-9 with TRBJ1-4, with unresolved D. The CDR3 runs to 14 residues. V lost 5 bases, J lost 3 bases, and 10 bases lay in between. Germline-derived CDR1 and CDR2 are SEHNR and FQNEAQ (reference sequence). This CDR3 is CASSPQVANEKLFF. The CDR3 DNA follows: TGTGCCAGCAGCCCCCAGGTGGCTAATGAAAAACTGTTTTTT.

This clonotype turned up a few times. The J gene is TRBJ2-6, the V gene TRBV9; D gene ambiguous. CDR1 and CDR2 from the germline V gene are SGDLS and YYNGEE. The CDR3 extends over 15 amino acids. Trimming removed 2 bases from V and 0 bases from J, with 6 bases in between. CDR3 coding DNA: TGTGCCAGCAGCGTGAGCACCTCTGGGGCCAACGTCCTGACTTTC. Its protein product is CASSVSTSGANVLTF. The full variable domain, rest sourced from reference TRBV9 and TRBJ2-6, is DSGVTQTPKHLITATGQRVTLRCSPRSGDLSVYWYQQSLDQGLQFLIQYYNGEERAKGNILERFSAQQFPDLHSELNLSSLELGDSALYFCASSVSTSGANVLTFGAGSRLTVL.

V usage is TRBV19 and J usage is TRBJ1-1; D call uncertain. This CDR3 has 14 residues. V was pared by 7 bases and J by 1 base, with 13 bases between. The germline gives CDR1 LNHDA, CDR2 SQIVND (reference sequence). The CDR3 loop is CASKSERANTEAFF. The CDR3 DNA sequence: TGTGCCAGTAAGTCCGAGAGGGCGAACACTGAAGCTTTCTTT.

This clonotype turned up a few times. In DNA form, the CDR3 reads TGTGCCAGCAGCATTGGGACAGGGGCATCGGGAACTTTCTTT. It yields the protein CASSIGTGASGTFF. The chain is built from TRBV7-6 and TRBJ1-1; 10 nucleotides align to TRBD1. V lost 5 bases, J lost 12 bases, and 12 bases stayed unmatched. The CDR3 length is 14 residues. Germline V gene lookup returns CDR1 SGHVS and CDR2 FNYEAQ.

This clonotype was counted only a few times. This rearrangement joins TRBV12-3 or TRBV12-4 to TRBJ2-5; a possible D gene is TRBD1 (6 bases). The length of the CDR3 is 14 residues. The V end was cut by 5 bases, the J end by 5 bases, with 15 bases between. CDR3 sequence (DNA): TGTGCCAGCAGTCTGGCAGGACAGCCGGAGACCCAGTACTTC. Protein product: CASSLAGQPETQYF.

The CDR3, as DNA: TGTGCCAGCAGCTTAAGCACGAACAATGAGCAGTTCTTC. This gives the protein CASSLSTNNEQFF. This sequence joins TRBV7-3 and TRBJ2-1, with D hard to call. Germline CDR1 and CDR2: SGHTA and FQGTGA. The CDR3 totals 13 residues. Deletions cut 1 base from V and 5 bases from J, with 6 bases between.

This clonotype showed up just a few times. The chain uses TRBV28 and TRBJ1-1; no clear D. V gave up 6 bases and J gave up 3 bases, with 8 bases separating them. Germline V gene data show CDR1 as MDHEN and CDR2 as SYDVKM. This CDR3 comprises 12 residues. CDR3 sequence: CASSLPHTEAFF. The DNA of the CDR3 is TGTGCCAGCAGCTTACCCCACACTGAAGCTTTCTTT.

This rearrangement joins TRBV4-1 to TRBJ1-2; D might be TRBD1 (6 bases). Germline V lookup: CDR1 MGHRA, CDR2 YSYEKL. Trimming took 0 bases from V and 6 from J, leaving 20 bases between them. The CDR3 totals 17 residues. The CDR3: CASSQDFLAQGVDGYTF. CDR3 sequence (DNA): TGCGCCAGCAGCCAAGATTTTCTCGCACAGGGTGTGGATGGCTACACCTTC.

The V and J genes are TRBV12-3 or TRBV12-4 and TRBJ2-1; 9 bases are a match to TRBD1. After removal of 5 bases from V and 2 bases from J, the junction contained 7 bases not matched to a gene. The CDR3 is made up of 16 amino acids. CDR3 residues: CASSKGTGKTYNEQFF. CDR3 nucleotide sequence: TGTGCCAGCAGTAAGGGGACAGGGAAAACCTACAATGAGCAGTTCTTC.

This clonotype appeared a few times. The CDR3 loop reads CSASYGTGLNQPQHF. The DNA for the CDR3 is TGCAGCGCATCCTACGGGACAGGACTTAATCAGCCCCAGCATTTT. This chain connects TRBV29-1 to TRBJ1-5; 8 nucleotides line up with TRBD1. Germline-derived CDR1 and CDR2 are SQVTM and ANQGSEA. The ends lost 7 bases at V and 4 bases at J; junction bases unmatched: 12. This CDR3 contains 15 residues.

This clonotype came up many times. The genes are TRBV7-6 and TRBJ2-5; no clear D gene. V lost 5 bases to trimming and J lost 0 bases, with 13 bases between them. The germline gives CDR1 SGHVS, CDR2 FNYEAQ. This CDR3 is built from 15 residues. The CDR3 loop reads CASSPPTGYQETQYF. In nucleotides, the CDR3 is TGTGCCAGCAGCCCTCCCACCGGATACCAAGAGACCCAGTACTTC.

J is TRBJ2-7 and V is TRBV15; 7 bases align to TRBD2. Unmatched junction bases numbered 9, after V lost 0 bases and J lost 7 bases. This CDR3 spans 15 amino acids. Germline-derived CDR1 and CDR2 are LNHNV and YYDKDF (reference sequence). The CDR3 nucleotides read TGTGCCACCAGCAGAGACGGGGGAGGGCCGGGTGAGCAGTACGTC. This encodes CATSRDGGGPGEQYV.